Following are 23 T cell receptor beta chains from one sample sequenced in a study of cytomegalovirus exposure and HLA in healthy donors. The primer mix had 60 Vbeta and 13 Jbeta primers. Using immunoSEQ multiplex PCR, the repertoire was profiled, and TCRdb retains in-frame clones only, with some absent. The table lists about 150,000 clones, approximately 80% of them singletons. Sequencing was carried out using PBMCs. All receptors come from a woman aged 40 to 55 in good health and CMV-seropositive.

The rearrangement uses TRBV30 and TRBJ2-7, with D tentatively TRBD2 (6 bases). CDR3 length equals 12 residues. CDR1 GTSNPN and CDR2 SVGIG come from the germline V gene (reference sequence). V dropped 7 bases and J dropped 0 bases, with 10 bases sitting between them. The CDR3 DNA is TGTGCCTCGGACGGGAGCTCCTACGAGCAGTACTTC. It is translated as CASDGSSYEQYF.

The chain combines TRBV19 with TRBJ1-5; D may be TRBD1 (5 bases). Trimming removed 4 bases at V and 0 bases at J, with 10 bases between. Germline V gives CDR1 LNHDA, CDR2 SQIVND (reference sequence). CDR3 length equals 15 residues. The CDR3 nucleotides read TGTGCCAGTAGTAGGGCAGGGTATAGCAATCAGCCCCAGCATTTT. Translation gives CASSRAGYSNQPQHF. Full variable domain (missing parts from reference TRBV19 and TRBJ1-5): DGGITQSPKYLFRKEGQNVTLSCEQNLNHDAMYWYRQDPGQGLRLIYYSQIVNDFQKGDIAEGYSVSREKKESFPLTVTSAQKNPTAFYLCASSRAGYSNQPQHFGDGTRLSIL.

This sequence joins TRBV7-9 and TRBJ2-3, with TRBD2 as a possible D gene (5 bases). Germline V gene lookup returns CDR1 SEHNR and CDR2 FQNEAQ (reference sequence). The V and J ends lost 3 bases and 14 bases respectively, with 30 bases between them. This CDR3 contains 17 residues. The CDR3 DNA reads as TGTGCCAGCAGCTTGTGGTCCGCCGAACAGAGGACCGGGGTGGGGTATTTT. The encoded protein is CASSLWSAEQRTGVGYF.

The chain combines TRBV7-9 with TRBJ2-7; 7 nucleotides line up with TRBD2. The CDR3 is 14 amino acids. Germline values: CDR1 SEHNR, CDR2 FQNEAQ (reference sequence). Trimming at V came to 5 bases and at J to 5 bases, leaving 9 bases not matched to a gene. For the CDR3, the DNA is TGTGCCAGCAGCCGTCAAGGACTAGACAACGAGCAGTACTTC. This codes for CASSRQGLDNEQYF.

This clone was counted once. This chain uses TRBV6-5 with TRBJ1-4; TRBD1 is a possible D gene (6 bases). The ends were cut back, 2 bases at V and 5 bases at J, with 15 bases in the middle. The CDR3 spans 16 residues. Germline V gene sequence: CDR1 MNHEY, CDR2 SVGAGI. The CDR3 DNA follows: TGTGCCAGCAGTTACAGGGGGGGAACTTACAATGAAAAACTGTTTTTT. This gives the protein CASSYRGGTYNEKLFF.

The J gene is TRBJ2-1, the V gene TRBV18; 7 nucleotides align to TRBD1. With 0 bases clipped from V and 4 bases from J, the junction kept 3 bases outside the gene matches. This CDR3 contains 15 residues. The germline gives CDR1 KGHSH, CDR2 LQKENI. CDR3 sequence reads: CASSPPGDRYNEQFF. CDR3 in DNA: TGTGCCAGCTCACCACCTGGGGACAGATACAATGAGCAGTTCTTC.

The CDR3 DNA reads TGTGCCAGCAGCCCCCGGGACAGTTCTTTCTACGAGCAGTACTTC. It translates to CASSPRDSSFYEQYF. This chain connects TRBV9 to TRBJ2-7, with 7 bases lining up with TRBD1. Trimming cost V 4 bases and J 3 bases; bases outside gene matches: 10. CDR3 size: 15 residues. Germline V gene data show CDR1 as SGDLS and CDR2 as YYNGEE.

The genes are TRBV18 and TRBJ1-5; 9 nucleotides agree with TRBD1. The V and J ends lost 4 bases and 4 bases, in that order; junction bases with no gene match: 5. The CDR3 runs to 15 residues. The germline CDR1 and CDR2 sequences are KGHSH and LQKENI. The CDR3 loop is CASSLNRGQNQPQHF. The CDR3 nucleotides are TGTGCCAGCTCACTAAACAGGGGGCAGAATCAGCCCCAGCATTTT.

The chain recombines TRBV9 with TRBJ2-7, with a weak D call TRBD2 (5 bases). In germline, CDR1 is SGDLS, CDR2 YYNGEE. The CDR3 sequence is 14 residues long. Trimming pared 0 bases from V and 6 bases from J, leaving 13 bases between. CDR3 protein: CASSVGGEPAEQYF. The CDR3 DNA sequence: TGTGCCAGCAGCGTAGGGGGAGAGCCGGCCGAGCAGTACTTC.

The DNA of the CDR3 is TGTGCCAGCAGCCGACTAGCGGATTACAATGAGCAGTTCTTC. It codes for CASSRLADYNEQFF. The chain uses TRBV27 and TRBJ2-1; TRBD2 matches at 9 bases. Germline values: CDR1 MNHEY, CDR2 SMNVEV (reference sequence). J gave up 4 bases and V 6 bases, and 4 bases lay outside the gene matches. The CDR3 loop spans 14 amino acids.

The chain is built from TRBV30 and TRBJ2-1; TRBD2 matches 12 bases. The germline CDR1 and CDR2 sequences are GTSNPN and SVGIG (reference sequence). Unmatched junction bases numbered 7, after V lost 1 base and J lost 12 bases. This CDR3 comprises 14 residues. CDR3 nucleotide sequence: TGTGCCTGGAGTGCCCTAGCGGGAGGGGGGGGGCAGTTCTTC. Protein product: CAWSALAGGGGQFF.

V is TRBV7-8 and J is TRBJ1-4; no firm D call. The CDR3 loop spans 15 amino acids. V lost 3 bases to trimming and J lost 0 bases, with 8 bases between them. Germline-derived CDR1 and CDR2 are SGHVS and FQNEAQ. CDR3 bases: TGTGCCAGCAGCTTCACAGCTGCAACTAATGAAAAACTGTTTTTT. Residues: CASSFTAATNEKLFF.

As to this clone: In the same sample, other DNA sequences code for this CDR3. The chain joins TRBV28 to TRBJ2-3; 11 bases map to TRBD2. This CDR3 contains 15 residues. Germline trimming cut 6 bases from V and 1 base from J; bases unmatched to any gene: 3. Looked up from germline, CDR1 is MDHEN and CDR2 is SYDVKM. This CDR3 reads CASSLLAGGTDTQYF. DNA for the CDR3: TGTGCCAGCAGCTTACTAGCGGGGGGCACAGATACGCAGTATTTT.

CDR3 sequence reads: CAISESQGYSPLHF. DNA for the CDR3: TGTGCCATCAGTGAGTCACAGGGCTATTCACCCCTCCACTTT. The chain employs TRBV10-3 and TRBJ1-6; D may be TRBD1 (6 bases). The germline V gene has CDR1 ENHRY and CDR2 SYGVKD. This CDR3 has 14 residues. The V gene lost 0 bases and the J gene lost 8 bases, with 8 bases spanning the gap.

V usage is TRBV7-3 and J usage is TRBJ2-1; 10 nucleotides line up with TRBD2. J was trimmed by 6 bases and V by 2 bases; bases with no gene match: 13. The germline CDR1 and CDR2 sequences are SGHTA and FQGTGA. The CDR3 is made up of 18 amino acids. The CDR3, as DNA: TGTGCCAGCAGCTTATCAGCGGGAGGGCCACTCAGGGGCAATGAGCAGTTCTTC. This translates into CASSLSAGGPLRGNEQFF.

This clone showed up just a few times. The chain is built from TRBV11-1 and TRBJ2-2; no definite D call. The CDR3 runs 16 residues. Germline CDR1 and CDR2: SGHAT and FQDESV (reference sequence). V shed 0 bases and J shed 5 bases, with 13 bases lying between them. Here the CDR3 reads CASSLAASIGTGELFF. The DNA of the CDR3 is TGTGCCAGCAGCTTAGCGGCGTCCATCGGGACCGGGGAGCTGTTTTTT.

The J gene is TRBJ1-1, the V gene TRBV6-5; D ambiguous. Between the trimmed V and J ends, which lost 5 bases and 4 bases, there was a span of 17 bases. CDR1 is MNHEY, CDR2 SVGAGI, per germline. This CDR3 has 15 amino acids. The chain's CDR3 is CASSPRTVFRTEAFF. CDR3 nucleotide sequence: TGTGCCAGCAGTCCGCGGACTGTTTTCCGCACTGAAGCTTTCTTT.

This CDR3 is CASGENEQFF. In DNA form, the CDR3 reads TGTGCCAGCGGTGAGAATGAGCAGTTCTTC. The chain uses TRBV7-2 and TRBJ2-1; D uncertain. The length of the CDR3 is 10 residues. V was pared by 8 bases and J by 7 bases, with 6 bases between. Germline V gives CDR1 SGHTA, CDR2 FQGNSA.

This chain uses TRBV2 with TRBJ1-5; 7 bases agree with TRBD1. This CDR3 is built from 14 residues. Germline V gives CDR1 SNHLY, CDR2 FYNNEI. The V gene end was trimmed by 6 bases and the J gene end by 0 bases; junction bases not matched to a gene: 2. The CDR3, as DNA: TGTGCCAGCAGGGAGGGGGCTAGCAATCAGCCCCAGCATTTT. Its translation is CASREGASNQPQHF. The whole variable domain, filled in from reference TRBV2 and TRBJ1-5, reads EPEVTQTPSHQVTQMGQEVILRCVPISNHLYFYWYRQILGQKVEFLVSFYNNEISEKSEIFDDQFSVERPDGSNFTLKIRSTKLEDSAMYFCASREGASNQPQHFGDGTRLSIL.

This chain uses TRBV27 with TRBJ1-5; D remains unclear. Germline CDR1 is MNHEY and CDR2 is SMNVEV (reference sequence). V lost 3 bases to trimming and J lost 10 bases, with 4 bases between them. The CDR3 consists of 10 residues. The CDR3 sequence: CASSFLPQHF. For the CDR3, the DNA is TGTGCCAGCAGTTTCTTACCCCAGCATTTT.

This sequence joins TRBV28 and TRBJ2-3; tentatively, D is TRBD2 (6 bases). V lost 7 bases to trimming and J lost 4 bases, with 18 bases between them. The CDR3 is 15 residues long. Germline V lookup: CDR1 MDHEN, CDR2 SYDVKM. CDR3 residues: CASKPAGQGPDTQYF. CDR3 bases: TGTGCCAGCAAACCTGCGGGGCAGGGCCCAGATACGCAGTATTTT.

The DNA of the CDR3 is TGTGCCAGCAGCTTATCAGGACAGGGCGATGGCTACACCTTC. The encoded protein is CASSLSGQGDGYTF. The chain is built from TRBV11-1 and TRBJ1-2; TRBD1 agrees at 8 bases. Germline trimming cut 2 bases from V and 6 bases from J; bases unmatched to any gene: 5. The CDR3 spans 14 residues. CDR1 is SGHAT, CDR2 FQDESV, per germline (reference sequence). Supplemented by reference TRBV11-1 and TRBJ1-2, the full variable domain reads EAEVAQSPRYKITEKSQAVAFWCDPISGHATLYWYRQILGQGPELLVQFQDESVVDDSQLPKDRFSAERLKGVDSTLKIQPAELGDSAMYLCASSLSGQGDGYTFGSGTRLTVV.

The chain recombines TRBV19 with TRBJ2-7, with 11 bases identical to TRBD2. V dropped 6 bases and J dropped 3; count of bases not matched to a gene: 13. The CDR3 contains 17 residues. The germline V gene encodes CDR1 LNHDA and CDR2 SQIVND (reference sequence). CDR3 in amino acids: CASSLETSGVLSYEQYF. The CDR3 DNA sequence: TGTGCCAGTAGCTTGGAGACTAGCGGGGTGTTAAGCTACGAGCAGTACTTC.